Listed here are 28 T cell receptor beta chains from one sample, sequenced in a study of T cell responses to AZD1222 COVID-19 vaccine. The method was immunoSEQ multiplex PCR; TCRdb's version includes in-frame clones alone and lacks a portion of them. Of nearly 35,000 clones listed, around nine tenths were seen once; the top ten hold 5.5% to 7.5%. The sample consisted of peripheral blood, taken on day 0 of AZD1222 vaccination. The receptors were sampled from an adult in good health.

The V gene is TRBV18, the J gene TRBJ1-5; TRBD1 agrees at 8 bases. The germline V gene has CDR1 KGHSH and CDR2 LQKENI. The CDR3 spans 17 residues. V gave up 0 bases and J gave up 0 bases; unmatched junction bases: 4. The DNA for the CDR3 is TGTGCCAGCTCACCACCAGGACAGGGAGGTAGCAATCAGCCCCAGCATTTT. Its protein product is CASSPPGQGGSNQPQHF.

This clone was counted a few times. The gene calls are TRBV18 and TRBJ1-5; D not certain. The CDR3 is 15 amino acids. The V gene's germline CDR1 is KGHSH and CDR2 LQKENI. V lost 3 bases, J lost 1 base, and 10 bases lay in between. CDR3 in DNA: TGTGCCAGCTCACCCGGCCGGATGAGCAATCAGCCCCAGCATTTT. Its protein is CASSPGRMSNQPQHF.

This rearrangement joins TRBV21-1 to TRBJ2-7; no check of the table's D call, TRBD1, against the DNA was made. TRBV21-1 is shown as a pseudogene. This CDR3 has 18 amino acids. The CDR3 DNA follows: TGTGCCAGCAGCAAAAGGGGAGTGGCTCGGACAGGGTGTTACGAGCAGTACTTC. Translation: CASSKRGVARTGCYEQYF.

This clone was recorded only once. The genes are TRBV29-1 and TRBJ2-6; the D is unclear. V was cut by 6 bases and J by 0 bases, with 15 bases left in between. CDR1 is SQVTM, CDR2 ANQGSEA, per germline. The CDR3 loop spans 16 amino acids. As DNA, the CDR3 is TGCAGCGTACAGACTGACATCGACTCTGGGGCCAACGTCCTGACTTTC. It encodes CSVQTDIDSGANVLTF.

The chain joins TRBV7-3 to TRBJ2-3, with D perhaps matching TRBD1 (5 bases). The V end was cut by 5 bases, the J end by 0 bases, with 9 bases between. The CDR3 extends over 14 amino acids. Germline CDR1 reads SGHTA; CDR2 reads FQGTGA. The CDR3 nucleotides read TGTGCCAGCAGCCGACAGCCTAGCACAGATACGCAGTATTTT. It specifies CASSRQPSTDTQYF. The whole variable domain, remainder taken from reference TRBV7-3 and TRBJ2-3, is GAGVSQTPSNKVTEKGKYVELRCDPISGHTALYWYRQSLGQGPEFLIYFQGTGAADDSGLPNDRFFAVRPEGSVSTLKIQRTERGDSAVYLCASSRQPSTDTQYFGPGTRLTVL.

The rearrangement links TRBV19 to TRBJ2-1, with TRBD2 identical over 7 bases. Trimming removed 7 bases from V and 2 bases from J; junction bases left unmatched: 8. Germline assignment: CDR1 LNHDA and CDR2 SQIVND (reference sequence). CDR3 size: 15 residues. CDR3 DNA: TGTGCCAGTACCATAGGGGCGGGAGCCTACAATGAGCAGTTCTTC. This gives the protein CASTIGAGAYNEQFF. Variable domain in full (rest from reference TRBV19 and TRBJ2-1): DGGITQSPKYLFRKEGQNVTLSCEQNLNHDAMYWYRQDPGQGLRLIYYSQIVNDFQKGDIAEGYSVSREKKESFPLTVTSAQKNPTAFYLCASTIGAGAYNEQFFGPGTRLTVL.

The chain uses TRBV11-2 and TRBJ1-3; 8 bases line up with TRBD1. The germline V gene encodes CDR1 SGHAT and CDR2 FQNNGV. The CDR3 spans 18 residues. V lost 5 bases to trimming and J lost 4 bases; unmatched junction nucleotides: 16. This chain's CDR3 is CASSRLSQGAWKGNTIYF. Written as DNA, the CDR3 is TGTGCCAGCAGCCGGCTGAGCCAGGGGGCCTGGAAAGGAAACACCATATATTTT.

This chain connects TRBV5-1 to TRBJ2-2; the match to TRBD1 covers 8 bases. Germline CDR1 and CDR2: SGHRS and YFSETQ. This CDR3 has 17 residues. The V and J ends lost 3 bases and 4 bases, in that order; junction bases with no gene match: 11. This CDR3 reads CASSYNPGTGPTGELFF. The CDR3 region has the DNA TGCGCCAGCAGCTATAACCCCGGGACAGGACCCACCGGGGAGCTGTTTTTT.

The chain links TRBV28 to TRBJ2-7; D may be TRBD1 (8 bases). Germline lookup yields CDR1 MDHEN and CDR2 SYDVKM. CDR3 length: 14 residues. Between the trimmed V and J ends, which lost 6 bases and 6 bases, there was a span of 18 bases. CDR3 sequence reads: CASRIGQGGREQYF. CDR3 sequence (DNA): TGTGCCAGCAGAATAGGACAGGGAGGGCGCGAGCAGTACTTC. The full variable domain, in which reference TRBV28 and TRBJ2-7 provide the parts outside the CDR3, is DVKVTQSSRYLVKRTGEKVFLECVQDMDHENMFWYRQDPGLGLRLIYFSYDVKMKEKGDIPEGYSVSREKKERFSLILESASTNQTSMYLCASRIGQGGREQYFGPGTRLTVT.

The chain employs TRBV7-2 and TRBJ2-2; 8 nucleotides align to TRBD1. CDR1 and CDR2 from the germline V gene are SGHTA and FQGNSA. This CDR3 spans 16 amino acids. The junction had 10 bases not matched to a gene; V was cut back by 3 bases and J by 7 bases. The CDR3 DNA is TGTGCCAGCAGCTTTCTCGGACAGGGAGCCGGCGGGGAGCTGTTTTTT. This translates into CASSFLGQGAGGELFF.

The chain couples TRBV12-3 or TRBV12-4 to TRBJ1-4; maybe TRBD1 (6 bases). This CDR3 is built from 12 residues. Trimming left V 3 bases short and J 13 bases short, with 12 bases between. CDR3 region: CASSLGGGGLFF. CDR3 in DNA: TGTGCCAGCAGTTTGGGGGGCGGGGGACTGTTTTTT.

The chain joins TRBV9 to TRBJ1-3, with D tentatively TRBD1 (5 bases). Trimming pared 2 bases from V and 2 bases from J, leaving 14 bases between. CDR1 SGDLS and CDR2 YYNGEE come from the germline V gene. This CDR3 spans 16 amino acids. DNA of the CDR3: TGTGCCAGCAGCGTCGAGGTACTGGACACTGGAAACACCATATATTTT. Amino acid sequence: CASSVEVLDTGNTIYF. Full variable domain (rest looked up from reference TRBV9 and TRBJ1-3): DSGVTQTPKHLITATGQRVTLRCSPRSGDLSVYWYQQSLDQGLQFLIQYYNGEERAKGNILERFSAQQFPDLHSELNLSSLELGDSALYFCASSVEVLDTGNTIYFGEGSWLTVV.

This sequence joins TRBV30 and TRBJ1-5, with 9 nucleotides matching TRBD1. Trimming cost V 0 bases and J 5 bases; bases outside gene matches: 5. The CDR3 runs 15 residues. Per the germline V gene, CDR1 is GTSNPN and CDR2 is SVGIG (reference sequence). CDR3 sequence reads: CAWSVLGQGYQPQHF. The CDR3 coding sequence is TGTGCCTGGAGTGTACTCGGACAGGGGTATCAGCCCCAGCATTTT.

This chain links TRBV5-1 with TRBJ1-4, with unresolved D. Germline-derived CDR1 and CDR2 are SGHRS and YFSETQ. Trimming took off 2 bases at V and 8 bases at J, with 16 bases between the two ends. This CDR3 spans 15 amino acids. The CDR3: CASSLSPTIGEKLFF. The CDR3 nucleotides read TGCGCCAGCAGCTTATCCCCGACCATAGGGGAAAAACTGTTTTTT. Using reference TRBV5-1 and TRBJ1-4 for the parts outside the CDR3, the full variable domain is KAGVTQTPRYLIKTRGQQVTLSCSPISGHRSVSWYQQTPGQGLQFLFEYFSETQRNKGNFPGRFSGRQFSNSRSEMNVSTLELGDSALYLCASSLSPTIGEKLFFGSGTQLSVL.

The DNA of the CDR3 is TGTGCCAGCAGTGAAGTCGGACAGGGGAAGGCTGAAGCTTTCTTT. Its protein product is CASSEVGQGKAEAFF. The chain recombines TRBV2 with TRBJ1-1; TRBD1 agrees at 9 bases. The V gene's germline CDR1 is SNHLY and CDR2 FYNNEI. The V and J ends lost 1 base and 6 bases, in that order; junction bases with no gene match: 6. This CDR3 comprises 15 residues.

V is TRBV9 and J is TRBJ2-1, with 12 bases that match TRBD2. The V gene's germline CDR1 is SGDLS and CDR2 YYNGEE. CDR3 length: 17 amino acids. V trimming: 3 bases; J trimming: 6 bases; junction bases outside the gene matches: 10. The CDR3 here is CASSDTSGRTSGNEQFF. In nucleotides, the CDR3 is TGTGCCAGCAGCGATACTAGCGGGAGGACGTCGGGCAATGAGCAGTTCTTC.

The rearrangement links TRBV24-1 to TRBJ2-6; possible D gene TRBD1, 6 bases. The V and J ends lost 9 bases and 1 base respectively, with 15 bases between them. This CDR3 has 16 amino acids. CDR1 is KGHDR, CDR2 SFDVKD, per germline. This CDR3 reads CATGSTGQSGANVLTF. CDR3 sequence (DNA): TGTGCCACCGGATCTACAGGGCAGTCTGGGGCCAACGTCCTGACTTTC.

This chain connects TRBV30 to TRBJ1-6; no clear D. V was cut by 1 base and J by 4 bases, with 5 bases left in between. The CDR3 runs 13 residues. The germline V gene has CDR1 GTSNPN and CDR2 SVGIG (reference sequence). CDR3 sequence (DNA): TGTGCCTGGAGTGCAGGATATAATTCACCCCTCCACTTT. Translation: CAWSAGYNSPLHF.

The chain couples TRBV10-2 to TRBJ2-5; D tentatively fits TRBD1 or TRBD2 (5 bases each). V was clipped by 2 bases and J by 3 bases, with 16 bases between them. In germline, CDR1 is WSHSY, CDR2 SAAADI. The CDR3 is 16 residues long. The CDR3 nucleotides read TGCGCCAGCAGTGAGATCTTTTTGGGGACCAAAGAGACCCAGTACTTC. Translation: CASSEIFLGTKETQYF.

This chain links TRBV4-3 with TRBJ1-6, with a tentative D call TRBD1 (5 bases). Germline V CDR1 and CDR2: LGHNA, YSLEER. The ends were cut back, 0 bases at V and 0 bases at J, with 9 bases in the middle. CDR3 length: 17 amino acids. The CDR3 nucleotides are TGCGCCAGCAGCCAAGAGGGGACCAGCTCCTATAATTCACCCCTCCACTTT. Translation gives CASSQEGTSSYNSPLHF.

The V and J genes are TRBV23-1 and TRBJ1-1; the D gene is possibly TRBD1 (5 bases). TRBV23-1 is marked as an open reading frame, function uncertain. V lost 3 bases and J 4 bases, leaving 18 bases between the germline ends. The CDR3 contains 16 residues. Here the CDR3 reads CASSQSLGLGGTEAFF. Here the CDR3 DNA reads TGCGCCAGCAGTCAGTCATTGGGACTTGGGGGCACTGAAGCTTTCTTT.

V is TRBV7-2 and J is TRBJ1-1, with 9 bases identical to TRBD1. The germline V gene has CDR1 SGHTA and CDR2 FQGNSA. The CDR3 is made up of 15 amino acids. J was trimmed by 4 bases and V by 5 bases; bases with no gene match: 8. Written as DNA, the CDR3 is TGTGCCAGCAGCCTCCGGACAGGGGATATCACTGAAGCTTTCTTT. Encoded protein: CASSLRTGDITEAFF.

This clone is a singleton in its sample. J is TRBJ2-3 and V is TRBV9, with a weak D call TRBD1 (6 bases). Germline V gives CDR1 SGDLS, CDR2 YYNGEE. The CDR3 covers 15 residues. Trimming stripped 0 bases from V and 6 bases from J, with 14 bases between. The CDR3 DNA is TGTGCCAGCAGCGTAGTAGGGACATCACAGGATACGCAGTATTTT. Translation: CASSVVGTSQDTQYF. The full variable domain, with the rest looked up from reference TRBV9 and TRBJ2-3, is DSGVTQTPKHLITATGQRVTLRCSPRSGDLSVYWYQQSLDQGLQFLIQYYNGEERAKGNILERFSAQQFPDLHSELNLSSLELGDSALYFCASSVVGTSQDTQYFGPGTRLTVL.

This sequence joins TRBV7-2 and TRBJ2-7, with 8 bases matching TRBD2. CDR1 and CDR2 from the germline V gene are SGHTA and FQGNSA. The trim removed 0 bases at V and 6 bases at J, leaving 7 bases unmatched. The length of the CDR3 is 15 residues. Here the CDR3 reads CASSLAGRASVEQYF. CDR3 nucleotides: TGTGCCAGCAGCTTAGCCGGGAGGGCCAGCGTCGAGCAGTACTTC.

The rearrangement uses TRBV2 and TRBJ2-7; D is tentatively TRBD1 or TRBD2 (5 bases each). V lost 6 bases and J 0 bases, leaving 15 bases between the germline ends. The CDR3 runs 15 residues. Per germline, CDR1 SNHLY and CDR2 FYNNEI. CDR3 in amino acids: CASRAAWGSSYEQYF. The DNA for the CDR3 is TGTGCCAGCAGAGCCGCGTGGGGGAGCTCCTACGAGCAGTACTTC.

This clone has just one count. This chain joins TRBV5-1 and TRBJ1-1, with 7 bases matching TRBD1. The trim removed 4 bases at V and 5 bases at J, leaving 11 bases unmatched. CDR1 and CDR2 (germline): SGHRS, YFSETQ. CDR3 size: 15 residues. DNA for the CDR3: TGCGCCAGCAGCGCCAGAGAGGGGGCGCTGACTGAAGCTTTCTTT. Translated: CASSAREGALTEAFF. Full variable domain (outside the CDR3, taken from reference TRBV5-1 and TRBJ1-1): KAGVTQTPRYLIKTRGQQVTLSCSPISGHRSVSWYQQTPGQGLQFLFEYFSETQRNKGNFPGRFSGRQFSNSRSEMNVSTLELGDSALYLCASSAREGALTEAFFGQGTRLTVV.

This clone was counted a few times. The chain combines TRBV20-1 with TRBJ2-6; 10 bases line up with TRBD1. With 3 bases clipped from V and 0 bases from J, the junction kept 2 bases outside the gene matches. Looked up from germline, CDR1 is DFQATT and CDR2 is SNEGSKA (reference sequence). The CDR3 consists of 16 residues. As DNA, the CDR3 is TGCAGTGCTAGTGACAGGGGGCTCTCTGGGGCCAACGTCCTGACTTTC. It is translated as CSASDRGLSGANVLTF.

The chain carries TRBV5-5 and TRBJ2-7, with 7 bases matching TRBD1. J gave up 3 bases and V 4 bases, and 1 base lay outside the gene matches. The CDR3 spans 12 residues. Germline assignment: CDR1 SGHKS and CDR2 YYEKEE (reference sequence). The CDR3 DNA reads TGTGCCAGCAGCGGGACAGTCTACGAGCAGTACTTC. Protein product: CASSGTVYEQYF.